This is a list of T cell receptor beta chains from one sample in a study of blood T cell repertoires in COVID-19. TCRdb's copy holds only in-frame clones and misses some; the assay was immunoSEQ multiplex PCR. Of roughly 160,000 clones listed, 80% are singletons. The specimen was PBMCs or T cells enriched from blood (not recorded which). The source is a woman between 55 and 75 years old who had recovered from COVID-19. The CDR3 runs from the conserved cysteine through the conserved F or W. D genes are given only for firm matches. Expanded clones are given a class, and other clones once, few, many or no size at all.

>TRBJ1-6|TRBV5-1|-|TRBD1
CASSLAPDRGSSPLHF
TGCGCCAGCAGCTTGGCGCCCGACAGGGGTAGTTCACCCCTCCACTTT
>TRBJ1-3|TRBV7-2|-|-
CASGRGGHSGNTIYF
TGTGCCAGCGGCAGGGGCGGACACTCTGGAAACACCATATATTTT
>TRBJ2-3|TRBV5-1|-|-
CASSFRGPHTDTQYF
TGCGCCAGCAGCTTCAGGGGCCCTCACACAGATACGCAGTATTTT
>TRBJ2-1|TRBV19|-|-
CASSMLAGINKEQFF
TGTGCCAGTAGTATGTTGGCAGGGATTAACAAGGAGCAGTTCTTC
>TRBJ1-4|TRBV7-2|few|-
CASSYITGGEKLFF
TGTGCCAGCAGCTACATTACGGGGGGTGAAAAACTGTTTTTT
>TRBJ1-3|TRBV4-2|-|-
CASSQDQGFGNTIYF
TGTGCCAGCAGCCAAGATCAGGGGTTTGGAAACACCATATATTTT
>TRBJ2-2|TRBV6-4|-|-
CASSPNGDTGELFF
TGTGCCAGCAGTCCCAACGGGGACACCGGGGAGCTGTTTTTT
>TRBJ2-7|TRBV12-3/TRBV12-4|-|-
CASSPGYEQYF
TGTGCCAGCAGTCCCGGCTACGAGCAGTACTTC
>TRBJ1-2|TRBV14|-|-
CASSQYGGNYGYTF
TGTGCCAGCAGCCAATATGGGGGCAACTATGGCTACACCTTC
>TRBJ1-5|TRBV27|-|TRBD1
CASSLGGTVTQPQHF
TGTGCCAGCAGTTTAGGAGGGACAGTTACCCAGCCCCAGCATTTT
>TRBJ1-6|TRBV5-6|-|-
CASSLNRAYNSPLHF
TGTGCCAGCAGCTTGAACAGGGCCTATAATTCACCCCTCCACTTT
>TRBJ1-5|TRBV19|-|-
CASAGSFQPQHF
TGTGCCAGTGCGGGCTCCTTTCAGCCCCAGCATTTT
>TRBJ1-2|TRBV5-4|-|TRBD1
CASSLDRGIYGYTF
TGTGCCAGCAGCTTGGACAGGGGGATCTATGGCTACACCTTC
>TRBJ2-7|TRBV10-3|-|-
CAISNDLDSYEQYF
TGTGCCATCAGTAATGACTTGGACTCCTACGAGCAGTACTTC
>TRBJ2-3|TRBV2|-|-
CASRLDDRATDTQYF
TGTGCCAGCCGGTTAGACGACAGAGCCACAGATACGCAGTATTTT
>TRBJ2-3|TRBV27|-|-
CASSLERGTDTQYF
TGTGCCAGCAGTTTAGAGCGGGGCACAGATACGCAGTATTTT
>TRBJ2-7|TRBV6-5|once|-
CASSFRRVEEQYF
TGTGCCAGCAGTTTTAGGAGGGTCGAGGAGCAGTACTTC
>TRBJ1-4|TRBV5-1|-|TRBD1
CASSIWTGVEKLFF
TGCGCCAGCAGCATCTGGACAGGGGTGGAAAAACTGTTTTTT
>TRBJ1-6|TRBV5-3|-|-
CARSACPRDCSYNSPLHF
TGTGCCAGAAGCGCATGCCCCAGGGATTGCTCCTATAATTCACCCCTCCACTTT
>TRBJ1-2|TRBV27|-|TRBD1
CASSGHDRGGYGYTF
TGTGCCAGCAGTGGACACGACAGGGGCGGCTATGGCTACACCTTC
>TRBJ1-2|TRBV6-5|-|TRBD1
CASSPLGAGGYGYTF
TGTGCCAGCAGCCCCCTTGGGGCAGGGGGCTATGGCTACACCTTC
>TRBJ1-6|TRBV9|-|-
CASSVADSHSPLHF
TGTGCCAGCAGCGTAGCCGACAGCCATTCACCCCTCCACTTT
>TRBJ2-7|TRBV7-2|-|-
CASSSQTGQGYEQYF
TGTGCCAGCAGCTCCCAGACAGGTCAGGGGTACGAGCAGTACTTC
>TRBJ1-4|TRBV30|-|-
CAWTGIANEKLFF
TGTGCCTGGACAGGGATAGCTAATGAAAAACTGTTTTTT
>TRBJ2-4|TRBV10-3|-|-
CAISEEGGDLIQYF
TGTGCCATCAGTGAGGAGGGGGGGGATCTCATTCAGTACTTC
>TRBJ1-2|TRBV30|once|TRBD1
CAWRDTGAAQRYTF
TGTGCCTGGAGGGATACAGGGGCCGCACAACGCTACACCTTC
>TRBJ2-7|TRBV13|-|-
CASSVQGKVNEQYF
TGTGCCAGCAGCGTACAGGGTAAGGTAAACGAGCAGTACTTC
>TRBJ2-1|TRBV28|-|TRBD2
CASSVAGGRKNEQFF
TGTGCCAGCAGTGTAGCGGGGGGGAGGAAAAATGAGCAGTTCTTC
>TRBJ1-4|TRBV7-2|few|TRBD1
CASSPTGQGRIEKLFF
TGTGCCAGCAGCCCCACAGGACAGGGCAGAATTGAAAAACTGTTTTTT
>TRBJ1-1|TRBV14|-|-
CASSQVGGTEAFF
TGTGCCAGCAGCCAGGTCGGTGGCACTGAAGCTTTCTTT
>TRBJ2-7|TRBV30|-|-
CAWRLGSYEQYF
TGTGCCTGGCGTCTTGGCAGCTACGAGCAGTACTTC
>TRBJ2-1|TRBV5-5|-|TRBD1
CASSLGDREYNEQFF
TGTGCCAGCAGCTTGGGGGACAGGGAATACAATGAGCAGTTCTTC
>TRBJ2-3|TRBV7-9|-|-
CASSLVGLPSTDTQYF
TGTGCCAGCAGCTTGGTAGGACTACCTAGCACAGATACGCAGTATTTT
>TRBJ1-5|TRBV6-5|-|-
CASSYSAGLNQPQHF
TGTGCCAGCAGTTACTCGGCGGGGCTTAATCAGCCCCAGCATTTT
>TRBJ1-1|TRBV29-1|-|TRBD1
CSAGQPNTEAFF
TGCAGCGCGGGACAGCCAAACACTGAAGCTTTCTTT
>TRBJ2-7|TRBV6-5|-|-
CASSYGAAPYEQYF
TGTGCCAGCAGTTATGGGGCAGCCCCCTACGAGCAGTACTTC
>TRBJ2-7|TRBV10-3|-|-
CAISPGATNYEQYF
TGTGCCATCAGTCCCGGAGCCACAAACTACGAGCAGTACTTC
>TRBJ2-5|TRBV7-2|few|TRBD2
CASSLGLAGGKGVQETQYF
TGTGCCAGCAGCCTCGGACTAGCGGGGGGTAAAGGTGTACAAGAGACCCAGTACTTC
>TRBJ2-7|TRBV5-4|-|TRBD1
CASSSRTRGLYEQYF
TGTGCCAGCAGCTCTCGGACAAGGGGGCTCTACGAGCAGTACTTC
>TRBJ2-7|TRBV9|-|TRBD1
CASSSDAGGPSYEQYF
TGTGCCAGCAGCTCAGACGCAGGGGGCCCCTCCTACGAGCAGTACTTC
>TRBJ1-2|TRBV27|once|-
CASSLSALVMNNYGYTF
TGTGCCAGCAGTTTATCGGCCCTGGTTATGAATAACTATGGCTACACCTTC
>TRBJ1-1|TRBV5-1|-|-
CASSLVGSNTEAFF
TGCGCCAGCAGCTTGGTCGGGTCCAACACTGAAGCTTTCTTT
>TRBJ1-5|TRBV4-1|-|-
CASSQEWAGYQPQHF
TGCGCCAGCAGCCAAGAATGGGCAGGTTATCAGCCCCAGCATTTT
>TRBJ1-5|TRBV6-2/TRBV6-3|once|-
CASSYSGFNQPQHF
TGTGCCAGCAGTTACTCGGGCTTCAATCAGCCCCAGCATTTT
>TRBJ2-1|TRBV2|-|TRBD2
CASSERSPGGISYNEQFF
TGTGCCAGCAGTGAACGGTCCCCGGGAGGAATCTCCTACAATGAGCAGTTCTTC
>TRBJ2-3|TRBV5-1|-|TRBD1
CASSYKDRAAQYF
TGCGCCAGCAGCTACAAAGACAGGGCAGCGCAGTATTTT
>TRBJ2-5|TRBV7-2|-|TRBD2
CASSFGLAGLQETQYF
TGTGCCAGCAGCTTCGGACTAGCGGGGCTTCAAGAGACCCAGTACTTC
>TRBJ2-7|TRBV11-2|-|-
CASSLAAGAVSYEQYF
TGTGCCAGCAGCTTAGCAGCAGGGGCCGTCTCCTACGAGCAGTACTTC
>TRBJ2-1|TRBV7-3|-|TRBD2
CASSLTGGSSYNEQFF
TGTGCCAGCAGCTTAACGGGGGGGAGCTCCTACAATGAGCAGTTCTTC
>TRBJ2-5|TRBV12-3/TRBV12-4|few|-
CASGRGKETQYF
TGTGCCAGCGGGCGGGGTAAAGAGACCCAGTACTTC
>TRBJ1-3|TRBV19|-|-
CASRDRSNSGNTIYF
TGTGCCAGTAGAGACAGGAGCAACTCTGGAAACACCATATATTTT
>TRBJ2-1|TRBV5-5|few|TRBD2
CASSGTLAGGYNEQFF
TGTGCCAGCAGTGGGACACTAGCGGGGGGTTACAATGAGCAGTTCTTC
>TRBJ1-2|TRBV20-1|few|-
CSATVNYGYTF
TGCAGTGCGACAGTGAACTATGGCTACACCTTC
>TRBJ1-1|TRBV14|few|-
CASSPFWRDTEAFF
TGTGCCAGCAGCCCATTTTGGCGGGACACTGAAGCTTTCTTT
>TRBJ1-4|TRBV27|-|TRBD1
CASSLEGTETTNEKLFF
TGTGCCAGCAGTTTAGAGGGGACAGAAACAACTAATGAAAAACTGTTTTTT
>TRBJ1-2|TRBV19|-|-
CASSHRYGYTF
TGTGCCAGTAGCCATAGATATGGCTACACCTTC